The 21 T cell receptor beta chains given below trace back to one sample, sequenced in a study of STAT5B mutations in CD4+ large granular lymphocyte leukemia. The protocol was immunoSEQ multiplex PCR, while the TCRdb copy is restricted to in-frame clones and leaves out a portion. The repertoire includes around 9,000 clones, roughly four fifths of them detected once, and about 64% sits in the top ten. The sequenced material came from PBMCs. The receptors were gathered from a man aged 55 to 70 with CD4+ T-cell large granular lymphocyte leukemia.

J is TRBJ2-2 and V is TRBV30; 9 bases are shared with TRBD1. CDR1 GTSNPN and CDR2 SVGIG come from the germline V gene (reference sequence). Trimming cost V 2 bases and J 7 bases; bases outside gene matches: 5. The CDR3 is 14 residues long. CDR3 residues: CAWSLTGGHGELFF. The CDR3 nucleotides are TGTGCCTGGAGTTTGACAGGGGGGCACGGGGAGCTGTTTTTT.

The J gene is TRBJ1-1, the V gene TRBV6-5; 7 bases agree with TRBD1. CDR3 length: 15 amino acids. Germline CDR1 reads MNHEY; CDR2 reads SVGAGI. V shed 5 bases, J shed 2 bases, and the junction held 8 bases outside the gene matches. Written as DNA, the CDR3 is TGTGCCAGCAGTAAGGGACAGAGCCTAAACACTGAAGCTTTCTTT. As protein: CASSKGQSLNTEAFF.

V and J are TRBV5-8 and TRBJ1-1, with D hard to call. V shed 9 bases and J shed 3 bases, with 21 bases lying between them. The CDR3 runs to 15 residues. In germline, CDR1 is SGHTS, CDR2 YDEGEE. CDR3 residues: CATMTPHGSYTEAFF. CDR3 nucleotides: TGTGCCACCATGACTCCCCACGGGTCGTACACTGAAGCTTTCTTT.

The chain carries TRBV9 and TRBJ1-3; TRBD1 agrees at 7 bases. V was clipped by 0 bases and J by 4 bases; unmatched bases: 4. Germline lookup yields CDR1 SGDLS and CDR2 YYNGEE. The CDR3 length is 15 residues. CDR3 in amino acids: CASSVGGGPGNTIYF. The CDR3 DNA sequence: TGTGCCAGCAGCGTAGGAGGGGGCCCAGGAAACACCATATATTTT.

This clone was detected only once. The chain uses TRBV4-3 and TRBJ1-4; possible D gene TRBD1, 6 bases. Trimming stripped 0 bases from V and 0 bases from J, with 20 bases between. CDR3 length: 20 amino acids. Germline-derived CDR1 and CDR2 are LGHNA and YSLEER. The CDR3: CASSQEYRGRGTATNEKLFF. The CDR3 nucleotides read TGCGCCAGCAGCCAAGAGTACCGGGGGCGGGGTACTGCAACTAATGAAAAACTGTTTTTT.

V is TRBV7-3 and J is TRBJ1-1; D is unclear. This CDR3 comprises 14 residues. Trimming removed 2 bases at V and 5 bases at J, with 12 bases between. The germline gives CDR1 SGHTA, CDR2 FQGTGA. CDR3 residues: CASSLGGLLTEAFF. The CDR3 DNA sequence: TGTGCCAGCAGCTTAGGCGGTTTATTGACTGAAGCTTTCTTT.

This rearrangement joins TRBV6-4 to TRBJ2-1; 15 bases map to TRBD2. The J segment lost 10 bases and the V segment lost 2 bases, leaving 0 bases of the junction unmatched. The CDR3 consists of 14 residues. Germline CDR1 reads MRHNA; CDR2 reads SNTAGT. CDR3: CASSDGLAGGEQFF. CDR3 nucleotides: TGTGCCAGCAGTGACGGACTAGCGGGAGGGGAGCAGTTCTTC.

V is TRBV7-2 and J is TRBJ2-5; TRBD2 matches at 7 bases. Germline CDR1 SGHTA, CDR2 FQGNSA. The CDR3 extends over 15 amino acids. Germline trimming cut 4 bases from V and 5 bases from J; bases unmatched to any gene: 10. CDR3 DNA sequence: TGTGCCAGCAGCTCCGGGGCGGGAGTGTGGGAGACCCAGTACTTC. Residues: CASSSGAGVWETQYF.

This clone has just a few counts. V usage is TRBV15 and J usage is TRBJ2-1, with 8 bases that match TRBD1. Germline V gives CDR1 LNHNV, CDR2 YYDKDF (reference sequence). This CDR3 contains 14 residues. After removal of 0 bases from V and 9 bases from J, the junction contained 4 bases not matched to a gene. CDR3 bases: TGTGCCACCAGCAGAGAGGACAGGGCTAGTGAGCAGTTCTTC. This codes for CATSREDRASEQFF. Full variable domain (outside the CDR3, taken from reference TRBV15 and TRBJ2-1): DAMVIQNPRYQVTQFGKPVTLSCSQTLNHNVMYWYQQKSSQAPKLLFHYYDKDFNNEADTPDNFQSRRPNTSFCFLDIRSPGLGDTAMYLCATSREDRASEQFFGPGTRLTVL.

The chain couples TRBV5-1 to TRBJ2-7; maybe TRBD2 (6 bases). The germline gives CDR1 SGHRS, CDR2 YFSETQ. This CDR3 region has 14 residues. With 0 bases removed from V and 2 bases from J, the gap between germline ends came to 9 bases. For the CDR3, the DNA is TGCGCCAGCAGCTTGGCGGGAGAAGCCTACGAGCAGTACTTC. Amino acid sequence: CASSLAGEAYEQYF.

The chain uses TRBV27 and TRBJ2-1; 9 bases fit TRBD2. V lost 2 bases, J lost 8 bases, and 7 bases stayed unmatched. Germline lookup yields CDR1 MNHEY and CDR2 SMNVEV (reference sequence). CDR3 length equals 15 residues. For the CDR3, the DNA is TGTGCCAGCAGTTTACGCGGGACTAGCACATATGAGCAGTTCTTC. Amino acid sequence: CASSLRGTSTYEQFF.

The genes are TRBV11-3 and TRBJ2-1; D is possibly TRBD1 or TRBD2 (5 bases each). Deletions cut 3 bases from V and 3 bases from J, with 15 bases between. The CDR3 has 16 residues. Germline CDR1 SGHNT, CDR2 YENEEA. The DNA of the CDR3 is TGTGCCAGCAGCTTCTCGAGGGGCGGCGTCTACAATGAGCAGTTCTTC. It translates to CASSFSRGGVYNEQFF.

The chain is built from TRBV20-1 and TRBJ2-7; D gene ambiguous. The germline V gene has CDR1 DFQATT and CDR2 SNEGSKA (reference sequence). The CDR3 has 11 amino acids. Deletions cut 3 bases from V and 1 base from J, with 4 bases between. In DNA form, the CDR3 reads TGCAGTGCTAGCCAATCCTACGAGCAGTACTTC. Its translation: CSASQSYEQYF.

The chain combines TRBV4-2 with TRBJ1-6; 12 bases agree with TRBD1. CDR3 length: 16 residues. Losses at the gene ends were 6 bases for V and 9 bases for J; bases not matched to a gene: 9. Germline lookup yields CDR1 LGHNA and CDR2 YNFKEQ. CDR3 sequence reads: CASRLTGTGGGSPLHF. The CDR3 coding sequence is TGTGCCAGCAGACTTACCGGGACAGGGGGCGGTTCACCCCTCCACTTT.

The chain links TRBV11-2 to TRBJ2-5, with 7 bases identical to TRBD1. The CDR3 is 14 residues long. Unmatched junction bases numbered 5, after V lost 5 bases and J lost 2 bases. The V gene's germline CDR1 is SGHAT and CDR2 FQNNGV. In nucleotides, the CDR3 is TGTGCCAGCAGCCGGGGACAGCTTCAAGAGACCCAGTACTTC. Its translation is CASSRGQLQETQYF.

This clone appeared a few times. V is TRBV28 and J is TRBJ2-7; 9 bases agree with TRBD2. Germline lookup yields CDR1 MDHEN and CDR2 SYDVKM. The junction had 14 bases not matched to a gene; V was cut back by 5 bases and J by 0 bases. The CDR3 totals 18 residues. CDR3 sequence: CASSEVIAGAVSSYEQYF. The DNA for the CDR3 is TGTGCCAGCAGTGAAGTAATAGCGGGAGCGGTGAGCTCCTACGAGCAGTACTTC.

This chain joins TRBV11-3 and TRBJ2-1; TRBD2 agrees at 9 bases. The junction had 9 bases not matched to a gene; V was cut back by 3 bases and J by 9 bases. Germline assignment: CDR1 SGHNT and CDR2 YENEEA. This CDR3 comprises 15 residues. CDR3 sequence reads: CASSFLAGAGGEQFF. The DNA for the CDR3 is TGTGCCAGCAGCTTTTTAGCGGGAGCTGGGGGTGAGCAGTTCTTC.

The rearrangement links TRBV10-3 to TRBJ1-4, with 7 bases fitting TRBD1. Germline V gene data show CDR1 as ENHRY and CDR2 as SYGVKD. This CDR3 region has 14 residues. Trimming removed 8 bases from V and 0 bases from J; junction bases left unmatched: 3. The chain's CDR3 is CAIRQGATNEKLFF. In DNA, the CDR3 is TGTGCCATCCGACAGGGAGCAACTAATGAAAAACTGTTTTTT.

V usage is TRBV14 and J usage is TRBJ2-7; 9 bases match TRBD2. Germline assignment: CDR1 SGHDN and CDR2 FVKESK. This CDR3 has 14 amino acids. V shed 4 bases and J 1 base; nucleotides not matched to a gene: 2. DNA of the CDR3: TGTGCCAGCAGCCTGACTAGCGGATCCTACGAGCAGTACTTC. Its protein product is CASSLTSGSYEQYF.

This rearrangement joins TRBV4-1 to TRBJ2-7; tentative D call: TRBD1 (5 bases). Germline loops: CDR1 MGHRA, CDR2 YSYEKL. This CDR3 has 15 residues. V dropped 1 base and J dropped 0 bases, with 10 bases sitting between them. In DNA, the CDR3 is TGCGCCAGCAGCCAAGGTCAGGGTCCCTCCTACGAGCAGTACTTC. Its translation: CASSQGQGPSYEQYF.

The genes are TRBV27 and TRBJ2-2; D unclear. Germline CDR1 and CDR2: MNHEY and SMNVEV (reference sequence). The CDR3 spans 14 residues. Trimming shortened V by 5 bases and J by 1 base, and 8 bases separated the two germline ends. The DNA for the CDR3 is TGTGCCAGCAGTCGTAACAGGAACACCGGGGAGCTGTTTTTT. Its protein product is CASSRNRNTGELFF.